The source of this T cell receptor beta chain is a study of blood T cells in healthy people across ages. The use of a sample-barcoded 5' primer and a J-beta primer mix characterized a second PCR of roughly 6 to 11 cycles. TCRdb reanalysed the 5' RACE reads using MiXCR and keeps one entry per CDR3 protein. The sample shows 350,000 to 450,000 distinct CDR3 sequences, approximately 51% of them seen only once. The V and J ends lost 6 bases and 4 bases respectively, with 13 bases between them. The germline V gene encodes CDR1 MNHEY and CDR2 SVGAGI. The CDR3 runs to 13 residues. This sequence joins TRBV6-5 and TRBJ2-7; D may be TRBD2 (5 bases). This receptor was taken from a man in his sixties in good health. Sequences were obtained from blood. The CDR3 DNA sequence: TGTGCCAGCAGCGGGGTAGTCGGGTACGAGCAGTACTTC. It translates to CASSGVVGYEQYF.